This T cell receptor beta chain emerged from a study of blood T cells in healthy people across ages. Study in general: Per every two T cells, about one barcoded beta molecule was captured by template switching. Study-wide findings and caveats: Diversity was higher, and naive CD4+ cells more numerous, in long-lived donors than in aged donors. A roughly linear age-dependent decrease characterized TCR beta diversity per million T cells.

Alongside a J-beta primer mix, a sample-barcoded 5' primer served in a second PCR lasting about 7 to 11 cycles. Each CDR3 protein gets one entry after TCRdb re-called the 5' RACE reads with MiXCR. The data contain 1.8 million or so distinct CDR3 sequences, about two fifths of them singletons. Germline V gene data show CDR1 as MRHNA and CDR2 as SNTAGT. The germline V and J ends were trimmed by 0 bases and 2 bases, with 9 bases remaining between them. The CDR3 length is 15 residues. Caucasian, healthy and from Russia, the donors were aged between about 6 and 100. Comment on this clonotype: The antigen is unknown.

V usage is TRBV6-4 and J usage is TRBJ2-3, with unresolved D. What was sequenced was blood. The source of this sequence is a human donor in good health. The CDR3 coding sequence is TGTGCCAGCAGTGACTCGGGCACCATCACAGATACGCAGTATTTT. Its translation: CASSDSGTITDTQYF.